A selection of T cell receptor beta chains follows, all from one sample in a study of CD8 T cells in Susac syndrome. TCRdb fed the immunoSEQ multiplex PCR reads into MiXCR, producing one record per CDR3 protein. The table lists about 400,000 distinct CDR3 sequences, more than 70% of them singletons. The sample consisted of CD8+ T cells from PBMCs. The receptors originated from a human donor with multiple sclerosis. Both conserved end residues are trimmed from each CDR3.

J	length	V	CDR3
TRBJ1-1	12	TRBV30	AWSYGGENTEAF
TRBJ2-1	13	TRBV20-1	SASSGREGYNEQF
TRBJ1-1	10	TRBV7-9	ASSGPVYWAF
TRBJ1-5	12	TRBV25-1	ASKRGYSNQPQH
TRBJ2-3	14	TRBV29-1	SVTTSSGGFTDTQY
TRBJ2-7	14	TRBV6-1	ASSERGQGPSYEQY
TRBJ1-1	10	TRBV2	ASSGQIPGAF
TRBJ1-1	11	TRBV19	ASTVPGQVEAF
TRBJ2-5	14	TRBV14	ASSQGDSLPVETQY
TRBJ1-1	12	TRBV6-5	ASSYSQMNTEAF
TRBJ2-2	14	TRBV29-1	SVEGLTGQNTGELF
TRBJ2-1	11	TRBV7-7	ASSSSIADEQF
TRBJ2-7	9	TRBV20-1	SAPHRYEQY
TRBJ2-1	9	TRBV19	ATGGGNEQF
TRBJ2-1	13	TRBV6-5	ASSYSQGTRREQF
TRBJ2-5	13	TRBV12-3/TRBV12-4	ASSHFQDSKETQY
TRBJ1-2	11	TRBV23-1	ASSHKAPRAHT
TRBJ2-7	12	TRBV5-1	ASSFGTGDGEQY